The present entry profiles one T cell receptor (beta chain) with its context. This sample was included in a study of T cell responses to AZD1222 COVID-19 vaccine. Assay: immunoSEQ multiplex PCR; the TCRdb copy retains only in-frame clones and omits some. The sample has tens of thousands of clones, roughly 84% seen once. Sequenced here: peripheral blood, sampled on day 0 of AZD1222 vaccination. The receptor's source is an adult in good health.

CDR3: CASSAGRAGLSYGYTF. The CDR3 DNA is TGTGCCAGCAGCGCGGGACGAGCCGGCCTATCCTATGGCTACACCTTC. V and J are TRBV9 and TRBJ1-2; D perhaps matches TRBD1 (5 bases). Germline V lookup: CDR1 SGDLS, CDR2 YYNGEE. The CDR3 runs 16 residues. Trimming cost V 3 bases and J 4 bases, with 19 bases left between them.